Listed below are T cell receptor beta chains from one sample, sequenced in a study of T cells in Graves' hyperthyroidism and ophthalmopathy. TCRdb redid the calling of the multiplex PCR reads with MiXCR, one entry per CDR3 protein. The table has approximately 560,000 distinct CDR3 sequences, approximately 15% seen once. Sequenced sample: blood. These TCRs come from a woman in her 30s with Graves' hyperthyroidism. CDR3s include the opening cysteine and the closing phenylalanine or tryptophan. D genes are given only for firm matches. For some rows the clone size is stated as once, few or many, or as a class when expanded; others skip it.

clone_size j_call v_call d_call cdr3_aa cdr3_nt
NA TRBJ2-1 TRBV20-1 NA CSASGSFEQFF TGCAGTGCTAGCGGGAGTTTTGAGCAGTTCTTC
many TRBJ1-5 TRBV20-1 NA CSTTTGPYQPQHF TGCAGTACAACCACAGGGCCCTATCAGCCCCAGCATTTT
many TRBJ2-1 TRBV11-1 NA CASSPRPYNEQFF TGTGCCAGCAGCCCACGACCTTACAATGAGCAGTTCTTC
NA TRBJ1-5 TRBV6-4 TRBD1 CASSEILGTETNQPQHF TGTGCCAGCAGTGAGATTCTAGGGACAGAGACAAATCAGCCCCAGCATTTT
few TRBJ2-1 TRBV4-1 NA CASSQLDSLVVFF TGCGCCAGCAGCCAATTAGACAGTCTCGTTGTATTCTTC
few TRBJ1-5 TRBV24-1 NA CATSDLRQTLCSNQPQHF TGTGCCACCAGTGATTTGCGGCAGACACTGTGTAGCAATCAGCCCCAGCATTTT
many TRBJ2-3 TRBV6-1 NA CASRLVPSVDTQYF TGTGCCAGCAGACTGGTCCCGAGCGTGGATACGCAGTATTTT
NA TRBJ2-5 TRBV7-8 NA CASSLRRGSETQYF TGTGCCAGCAGCTTACGAAGGGGAAGTGAGACCCAGTACTTC
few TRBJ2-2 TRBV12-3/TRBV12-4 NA CASSLGERGELFF TGTGCCAGCAGTTTAGGGGAGCGGGGGGAGCTGTTTTTT
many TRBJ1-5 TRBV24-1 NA CATQSQAGRQPQHF TGTGCCACTCAGTCACAGGCTGGGAGACAGCCCCAGCATTTT
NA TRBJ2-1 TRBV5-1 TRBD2 CASSLVLLRAGGRLNEQFF TGCGCCAGCAGCTTGGTCCTCCTAAGGGCGGGAGGGCGGCTAAATGAGCAGTTCTTC
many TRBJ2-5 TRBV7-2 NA CASSLDLETQYF TGTGCCAGCAGCTTAGATTTAGAGACCCAGTACTTC
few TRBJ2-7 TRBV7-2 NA CASSVGHSTYEQYF TGTGCCAGCAGCGTGGGACATTCCACCTACGAGCAGTACTTC
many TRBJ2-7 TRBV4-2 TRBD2 CASSQAVAGLGEQYF TGTGCCAGCAGCCAAGCGGTAGCGGGACTTGGCGAGCAGTACTTC
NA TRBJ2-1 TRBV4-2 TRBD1 CASSQKRQGANEQFF TGTGCCAGCAGCCAGAAACGACAGGGGGCGAACGAGCAGTTCTTC
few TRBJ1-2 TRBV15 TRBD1 CATNRDRGSDYGYTF TGTGCCACCAACCGGGACAGGGGGAGCGACTATGGCTACACCTTC
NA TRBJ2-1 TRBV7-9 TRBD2 CASRVSGPSYNEQFF TGTGCCAGCAGAGTTAGCGGGCCGTCGTACAATGAGCAGTTCTTC
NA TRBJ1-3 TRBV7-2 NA CASSYYRANTIYF TGTGCCAGCAGCTACTACAGGGCGAACACCATATATTTT
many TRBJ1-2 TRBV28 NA CATPGHRNYGYTF TGTGCCACACCAGGACACCGAAACTATGGCTACACCTTC
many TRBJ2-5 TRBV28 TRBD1 CASSLGTGEEETQYF TGTGCCAGCAGTCTAGGGACAGGGGAGGAGGAGACCCAGTACTTC
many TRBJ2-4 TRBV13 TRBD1 CASSPPDRAQNIQYF TGTGCCAGCAGCCCGCCAGACAGGGCCCAAAACATTCAGTACTTC
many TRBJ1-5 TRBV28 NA CASSTAGAVYQPQHF TGTGCCAGCAGCACGGCAGGGGCGGTCTATCAGCCCCAGCATTTT
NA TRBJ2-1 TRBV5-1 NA CASSLGVSGAKDEQFF TGCGCCAGCAGCTTGGGTGTGTCGGGAGCGAAAGATGAGCAGTTCTTC
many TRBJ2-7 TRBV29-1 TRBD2 CSVRGDYSYEQYF TGCAGCGTCCGCGGGGACTACTCCTACGAGCAGTACTTC
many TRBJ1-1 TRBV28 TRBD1 CASSPGTGIRRTEAFF TGTGCCAGCAGCCCCGGGACAGGGATCCGCCGCACTGAAGCTTTCTTT
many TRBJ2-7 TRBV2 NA CASRAPQAIEQYF TGTGCCAGCAGAGCGCCCCAGGCTATTGAGCAGTACTTC
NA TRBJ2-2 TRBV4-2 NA CASSQERLTGELFF TGTGCCAGCAGCCAAGAACGGCTCACCGGGGAGCTGTTTTTT
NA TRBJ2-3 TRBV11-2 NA CASSQDPGVADTQYF TGTGCCAGCAGTCAAGATCCGGGAGTGGCAGATACGCAGTATTTT
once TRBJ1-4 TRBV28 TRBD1 CASSTSTGINEKLFF TGTGCCAGCAGTACCTCGACAGGGATTAATGAAAAACTGTTTTTT
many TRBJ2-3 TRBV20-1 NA CSAQGGGPSTDTQYF TGCAGTGCTCAAGGAGGAGGGCCTAGCACAGATACGCAGTATTTT
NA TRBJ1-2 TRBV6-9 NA CASSWPREGTQFGYGYTF TGTGCCAGCAGTTGGCCCAGGGAGGGGACTCAATTCGGATATGGCTACACCTTC
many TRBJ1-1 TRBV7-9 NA CASSLLAEGNTEAFF TGTGCCAGCAGCTTATTGGCCGAGGGGAATACTGAAGCTTTCTTT
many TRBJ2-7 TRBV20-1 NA CSATQDYEQYF TGCAGTGCTACCCAAGACTACGAGCAGTACTTC
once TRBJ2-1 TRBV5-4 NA CASSLDRRNYNEQFF TGTGCCAGCAGCTTGGACAGGAGAAATTACAATGAGCAGTTCTTC
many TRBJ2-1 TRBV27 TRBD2 CASSPSPSGTSYNEQFF TGTGCCAGCAGCCCATCACCTAGCGGGACCTCCTACAATGAGCAGTTCTTC
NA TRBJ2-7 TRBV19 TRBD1 CASSRGTGSTYEQYF TGTGCCAGTAGTCGCGGGACAGGGAGTACGTACGAGCAGTACTTC
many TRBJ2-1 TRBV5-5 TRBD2 CASSLAGVIGNEQFF TGTGCCAGCAGTCTAGCGGGAGTAATCGGCAATGAGCAGTTCTTC
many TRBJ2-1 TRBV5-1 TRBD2 CASSAPGLADNEQFF TGCGCCAGCAGCGCCCCGGGACTAGCGGACAATGAGCAGTTCTTC
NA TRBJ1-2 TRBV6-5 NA CASSYSRQGRDFNYGYTF TGTGCCAGCAGTTACTCGAGGCAGGGGAGAGACTTTAACTATGGCTACACCTTC
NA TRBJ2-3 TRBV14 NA CASSLLSGSDTQYF TGTGCCAGCAGCCTCCTGTCGGGGTCAGATACGCAGTATTTT
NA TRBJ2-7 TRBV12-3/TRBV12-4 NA CASGVVPYEQYF TGTGCCAGCGGGGTAGTCCCCTACGAGCAGTACTTC
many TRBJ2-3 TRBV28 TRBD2 CASSPSGGRTQYF TGTGCCAGCAGCCCGTCGGGGGGTCGAACGCAGTATTTT
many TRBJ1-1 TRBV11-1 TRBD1 CASSRQAGTDEAFF TGTGCCAGCAGCCGACAGGCCGGGACAGATGAAGCTTTCTTT
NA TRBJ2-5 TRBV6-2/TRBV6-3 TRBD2 CASSYLGLAGEGTQYF TGTGCCAGCAGTTACCTCGGACTAGCGGGAGAGGGGACCCAGTACTTC